The 27 T cell receptor beta chains reported below all come from one sample, sequenced in a study of T cell repertoires in cytomegalovirus infection (dated by TCRdb to between 2018 and 2021). Interpreted using the paper, the treatment or condition label stands for: in vitro stimulation with specific CMV peptide epitopes to enrich CMV-specific T cells. The reads were generated on an Illumina HiSeq 1500. In TCRdb, the public reads were trimmed at Q25 with fastp and aligned with MiXCR, with productive beta chains retained. Rows are combined by CDR3 protein, so each entry shows the most common genes and DNA. Here the sample has a few hundred thousand distinct CDR3 sequences; around 30% occur a single time. Roughly 15% of the sample is held by the ten biggest clonotypes. The antigens for these receptors are not known. The sequences come from cultured PBMCs, collected from culture after CMV antigen stimulation. The receptors stem from a human donor in good health (CMV status not recorded). Some clones in this sample may be carry-over from other donors' samples.

The rearrangement uses TRBV6-8 and TRBJ1-2; possibly TRBD1 for D (6 bases). This CDR3 region has 14 residues. Trimming took off 2 bases at V and 8 bases at J, with 15 bases between the two ends. Germline V gene sequence: CDR1 MNHGY, CDR2 SAAAGT. DNA for the CDR3: TGTGCCAGCAGTTACACATCACAGGGATCGGGCTACACCTTC. Translated: CASSYTSQGSGYTF.

This sequence joins TRBV6-5 and TRBJ2-1; 8 bases agree with TRBD2. This CDR3 contains 15 residues. V was clipped by 6 bases and J by 0 bases; unmatched bases: 4. Per the germline V gene, CDR1 is MNHEY and CDR2 is SVGAGI. The CDR3 DNA follows: TGTGCCAGCAGGGAGCGGGAGAACTCCTACAATGAGCAGTTCTTC. This codes for CASRERENSYNEQFF.

V gene TRBV7-2 combines with J gene TRBJ1-4; TRBD1 aligns across 8 bases. The junction had 9 bases not matched to a gene; V was cut back by 1 base and J by 8 bases. CDR3 length equals 16 residues. Germline lookup yields CDR1 SGHTA and CDR2 FQGNSA. The CDR3 protein is CASSLEPQGAQEKLFF. The CDR3 nucleotides read TGTGCCAGCAGCTTAGAGCCCCAGGGGGCCCAGGAAAAACTGTTTTTT.

This clonotype was seen once. The J gene is TRBJ1-5, the V gene TRBV2; D is undetermined. The CDR3 has 16 amino acids. Trimming left V 2 bases short and J 1 base short, with 12 bases between. The germline V gene has CDR1 SNHLY and CDR2 FYNNEI. The CDR3 here is CASSELLRDSNQPQHF. The DNA of the CDR3 is TGTGCCAGCAGTGAATTGTTGAGAGACAGCAATCAGCCCCAGCATTTT.

The CDR3 protein is CASSFGRGQAQYF. CDR3 sequence (DNA): TGTGCCAGCAGTTTCGGCAGGGGGCAGGCCCAGTACTTC. The V and J genes are TRBV12-3 or TRBV12-4 and TRBJ2-5; 8 nucleotides line up with TRBD1. J lost 9 bases, V lost 3 bases, and 6 bases had no gene match. This CDR3 is 13 amino acids long.

The gene calls are TRBV4-1 and TRBJ2-1; D remains ambiguous. Trimming shortened V by 4 bases and J by 6 bases, and 16 bases separated the two germline ends. This CDR3 is 15 amino acids long. Germline-derived CDR1 and CDR2 are MGHRA and YSYEKL. The CDR3 region has the DNA TGCGCCAGCAGCCTGACCCAATCCCCTCGCAATGAGCAGTTCTTC. Its protein is CASSLTQSPRNEQFF.

The V gene is TRBV20-1, the J gene TRBJ2-1; the D is unclear. Germline CDR1 DFQATT, CDR2 SNEGSKA (reference sequence). Trimming removed 3 bases from V and 7 bases from J, with 7 bases in between. CDR3 size: 11 residues. The CDR3 spells CSARVVNEQFF. The CDR3 DNA reads TGCAGTGCTAGGGTGGTAAATGAGCAGTTCTTC.

This clonotype was counted only a few times. The junction departs from germline at one end; a sequencing error may be responsible. The chain uses TRBV7-7 and TRBJ2-5; D possibly corresponds to TRBD2 (5 bases). Germline V gene data show CDR1 as SSHAT and CDR2 as FNYEAQ (reference sequence). The CDR3 spans 14 residues. The CDR3 is CASSLESGKETQYF. As DNA, the CDR3 is TGTGCTAGCAGCTTAGAGTCGGGGAAAGAGACCCAGTACTTC.

In this sample, this clonotype turned up a few times. CDR3 coding DNA: TGTGCCAGTAAACAGGGGAATACGCAGTATTTT. It translates to CASKQGNTQYF. The gene calls are TRBV12-3 or TRBV12-4 and TRBJ2-3; 7 bases line up with TRBD1. V trimming: 9 bases; J trimming: 7 bases; junction bases outside the gene matches: 4. The CDR3 length is 11 residues.

This clonotype has more than one count but fewer than ten. The J gene is TRBJ2-3, the V gene TRBV11-2; D remains ambiguous. In germline, CDR1 is SGHAT, CDR2 FQNNGV. This CDR3 has 14 amino acids. Trimming took off 6 bases at V and 5 bases at J, with 15 bases between the two ends. CDR3 bases: TGTGCCAGCAGACCGATCACACGGAGAGATACGCAGTATTTT. Protein: CASRPITRRDTQYF.

The V gene is TRBV11-2, the J gene TRBJ2-1; D is undetermined. V lost 0 bases, J lost 9 bases, and 3 bases lay in between. There are 11 residues in the CDR3. Germline V CDR1 and CDR2: SGHAT, FQNNGV. CDR3 protein: CASSLDTEQFF. The DNA of the CDR3 is TGTGCCAGCAGCTTAGATACTGAGCAGTTCTTC.

This clonotype was seen at least ten times. The genes are TRBV7-2 and TRBJ2-1; tentatively, D is TRBD2 (6 bases). This CDR3 comprises 15 residues. Per the germline V gene, CDR1 is SGHTA and CDR2 is FQGNSA. V shed 5 bases and J shed 1 base, with 12 bases lying between them. The CDR3 reads CASSTTRLSYNEQFF. The CDR3 DNA follows: TGTGCCAGCAGCACGACTAGGCTATCCTACAATGAGCAGTTCTTC.

The chain carries TRBV19 and TRBJ1-5; no firm D call. V lost 6 bases to trimming and J lost 0 bases, with 12 bases between them. Germline values: CDR1 LNHDA, CDR2 SQIVND (reference sequence). The CDR3 length is 15 residues. The CDR3 DNA is TGTGCCAGTAGCCCCGGAGGAGGTAGCAATCAGCCCCAGCATTTT. Protein: CASSPGGGSNQPQHF.

This clonotype was counted a few times. The CDR3 region is CASTFGDRVNTIYF. DNA for the CDR3: TGTGCCAGCACCTTCGGGGACAGGGTTAACACCATATATTTT. The V call is TRBV28, the J call TRBJ1-3, with TRBD1 matching 9 bases. V trimming: 7 bases; J trimming: 7 bases; junction bases outside the gene matches: 8. In germline, CDR1 is MDHEN, CDR2 SYDVKM. The CDR3 is 14 amino acids.

This clonotype was detected only a few times. This chain links TRBV6-1 with TRBJ2-3, with D tentatively TRBD1 (5 bases). CDR3 size: 13 residues. Trimming took off 7 bases at V and 2 bases at J, with 10 bases between the two ends. In germline, CDR1 is MNHNS, CDR2 SASEGT. CDR3 bases: TGTGCCAGCATCGGACACCTCACAGATACGCAGTATTTT. This translates into CASIGHLTDTQYF.

This clonotype was detected many times. The chain uses TRBV7-2 and TRBJ1-5, with D unresolved. The germline V gene has CDR1 SGHTA and CDR2 FQGNSA. V was pared by 3 bases and J by 1 base, with 4 bases between. CDR3 length: 13 amino acids. CDR3 loop: CASSFNSNQPQHF. CDR3 in DNA: TGTGCCAGCAGCTTTAACAGCAATCAGCCCCAGCATTTT.

This clonotype was counted many times. The V call is TRBV7-8, the J call TRBJ2-1; 12 bases align to TRBD2. CDR3 length equals 16 residues. Germline CDR1 is SGHVS and CDR2 is FQNEAQ. Trimming took 5 bases from V and 2 from J; bases not matched to a gene: 4. The CDR3 bases are TGTGCCAGCAGCCCCCGGACTAGCGGGACCTACAATGAGCAGTTCTTC. It specifies CASSPRTSGTYNEQFF.

This clonotype came up a few times. J is TRBJ2-5 and V is TRBV12-3 or TRBV12-4; D is possibly TRBD1 (6 bases). The V end lost 5 bases, the J end lost 0 bases, and 13 bases lay between the germline ends. The CDR3 is made up of 15 amino acids. The CDR3: CASSRDTPYQETQYF. DNA of the CDR3: TGTGCCAGCAGTCGGGACACACCGTACCAAGAGACCCAGTACTTC.

This clonotype was picked up a small number of times. The chain is built from TRBV12-3 or TRBV12-4 and TRBJ2-5, with a weak D call TRBD2 (6 bases). V was trimmed by 8 bases and J by 4 bases, leaving 14 bases between them. The CDR3 is 13 amino acids. CDR3 protein: CASRAGLIETQYF. Here the CDR3 DNA reads TGTGCCAGCCGGGCGGGACTTATAGAGACCCAGTACTTC.

The genes are TRBV7-3 and TRBJ2-1, with D possibly matching TRBD1 (6 bases). Per the germline V gene, CDR1 is SGHTA and CDR2 is FQGTGA. The CDR3 is 15 amino acids. Trimming pared 1 base from V and 2 bases from J, leaving 9 bases between. The chain's CDR3 is CASSLSQGTYNEQFF. The CDR3, as DNA: TGTGCCAGCAGCTTAAGTCAGGGGACCTACAATGAGCAGTTCTTC.

The rearrangement uses TRBV7-8 and TRBJ2-3; weak D call: TRBD2 (6 bases). V was cut by 5 bases and J by 1 base, with 19 bases left in between. This CDR3 has 17 residues. The germline V gene encodes CDR1 SGHVS and CDR2 FQNEAQ. The CDR3 is CASSLRDSRDGTDTQYF. The DNA of the CDR3 is TGTGCCAGCAGCCTTCGAGACTCGCGGGACGGCACAGATACGCAGTATTTT.

The J gene is TRBJ2-3, the V gene TRBV12-3 or TRBV12-4, with a possible D match to TRBD2 (5 bases). Trimming took 0 bases from V and 6 from J, leaving 7 bases between them. The length of the CDR3 is 13 residues. The CDR3 DNA reads as TGTGCCAGCAGTTTAGCGAGGGTCGATACGCAGTATTTT. Translated, it gives CASSLARVDTQYF.

For the CDR3, the DNA is TGTGCCACCAGTGACCCAGAGTCAGGGGGCGGTGAGCAGTTCTTC. This translates into CATSDPESGGGEQFF. The J gene is TRBJ2-1, the V gene TRBV24-1, with 8 nucleotides matching TRBD1. The germline gives CDR1 KGHDR, CDR2 SFDVKD. This CDR3 is built from 15 residues. Trimming took 4 bases from V and 9 from J; bases not matched to a gene: 10.

The chain joins TRBV6-2 or TRBV6-3 to TRBJ1-5; TRBD1 matches 7 bases. Trimming took 5 bases from V and 0 from J; bases not matched to a gene: 10. The CDR3 sequence is 17 residues long. The germline V gene has CDR1 MNHEY and CDR2 SVGEGT. The CDR3 DNA follows: TGTGCCAGCAGTAGGAGCCGGGACAGACATAGCAATCAGCCCCAGCATTTT. Translated, it gives CASSRSRDRHSNQPQHF.

CDR3 bases: TGTGCCAGCAGCTTTCCGGGGGGGCAAACTGAAGCTTTCTTT. Protein: CASSFPGGQTEAFF. This chain uses TRBV7-6 with TRBJ1-1; a possible D gene is TRBD1 (6 bases). Germline V gene data show CDR1 as SGHVS and CDR2 as FNYEAQ. V was shortened by 3 bases and J by 5 bases, with 13 bases between the two germline ends. This CDR3 is built from 14 residues. Supplemented by reference TRBV7-6 and TRBJ1-1, the full variable domain reads GAGVSQSPRYKVTKRGQDVALRCDPISGHVSLYWYRQALGQGPEFLTYFNYEAQQDKSGLPNDRFSAERPEGSISTLTIQRTEQRDSAMYRCASSFPGGQTEAFFGQGTRLTVV.

This clonotype was observed a few times. The chain employs TRBV7-8 and TRBJ1-3; D call uncertain. The V gene lost 2 bases and the J gene lost 0 bases, with 8 bases spanning the gap. The germline CDR1 and CDR2 sequences are SGHVS and FQNEAQ. The CDR3 covers 15 residues. In DNA form, the CDR3 reads TGTGCCAGCAGCTTAATTCGGAGCTCTGGAAACACCATATATTTT. This codes for CASSLIRSSGNTIYF.

The J gene is TRBJ1-2, the V gene TRBV4-3; D gene uncertain. V shed 0 bases and J shed 3 bases, with 11 bases lying between them. CDR3 length equals 15 residues. Per the germline V gene, CDR1 is LGHNA and CDR2 is YSLEER. The CDR3 coding sequence is TGCGCCAGCAGCCAAGACTACGGGAATTACTATGGCTACACCTTC. This encodes CASSQDYGNYYGYTF.